This T cell receptor (beta chain) derives from a study of vaccination and CD4 T cells after COVID-19. Overall study: Some control cultures received a CEFX pool, which served as the positive control. Others received an HIV-1 Nef pool or no peptide.

With 7 bases clipped from V and 0 bases from J, the junction kept 22 bases outside the gene matches. The CDR3 is 20 amino acids. From germline, CDR1 is MNHEY and CDR2 SVGEGT. Sequenced with the Oncomine TCR Beta short-read assay was DNA taken from cultured CD4+ T cells. One entry per CDR3 protein results from TCRdb running MiXCR on the PCR reads. Of roughly 11,000 distinct CDR3 sequences listed, more than 25% are singletons. This sample's treatment: approximately nine-day PBMC culture with coronavirus spike peptide pools or control peptides (ViraFEST assay). About this clonotype itself: Its specificity is unknown.

The sequencing input was cultured CD4+ T cells from blood. The chain recombines TRBV6-2 or TRBV6-3 with TRBJ2-7, with 9 bases fitting TRBD1. The TCR originated in a human donor with COVID-19. The CDR3 bases are TGTGCCAGCATTAACGGGGGCCGGACAGGGGACCTCGTACACTCCTACGAGCAGTACTTC. Translated: CASINGGRTGDLVHSYEQYF.